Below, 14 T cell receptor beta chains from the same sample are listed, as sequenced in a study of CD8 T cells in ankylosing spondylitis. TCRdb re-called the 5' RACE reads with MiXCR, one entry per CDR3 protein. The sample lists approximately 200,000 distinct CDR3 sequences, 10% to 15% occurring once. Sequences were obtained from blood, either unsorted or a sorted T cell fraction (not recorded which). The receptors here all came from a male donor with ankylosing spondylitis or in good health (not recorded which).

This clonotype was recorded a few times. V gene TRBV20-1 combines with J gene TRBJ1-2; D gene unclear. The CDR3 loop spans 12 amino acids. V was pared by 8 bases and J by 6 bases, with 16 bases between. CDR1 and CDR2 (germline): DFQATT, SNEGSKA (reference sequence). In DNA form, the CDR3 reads TGCAGTAACCAAATCGACCGGGATGGCTACACCTTC. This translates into CSNQIDRDGYTF.

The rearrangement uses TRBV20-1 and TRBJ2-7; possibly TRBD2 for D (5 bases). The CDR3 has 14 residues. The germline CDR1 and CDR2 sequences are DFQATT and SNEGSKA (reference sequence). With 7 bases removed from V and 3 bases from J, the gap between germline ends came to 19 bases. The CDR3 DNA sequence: TGCAGTGTTCAGCCCTTAGAGGGAAACTACGAGCAGTACTTC. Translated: CSVQPLEGNYEQYF.

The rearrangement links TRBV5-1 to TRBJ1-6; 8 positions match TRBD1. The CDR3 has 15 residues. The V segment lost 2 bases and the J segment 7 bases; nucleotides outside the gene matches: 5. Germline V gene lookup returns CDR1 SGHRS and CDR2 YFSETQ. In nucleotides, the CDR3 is TGCGCCAGCAGCTTAGGGGCAGGGGGCAATTCACCCCTCCACTTT. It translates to CASSLGAGGNSPLHF.

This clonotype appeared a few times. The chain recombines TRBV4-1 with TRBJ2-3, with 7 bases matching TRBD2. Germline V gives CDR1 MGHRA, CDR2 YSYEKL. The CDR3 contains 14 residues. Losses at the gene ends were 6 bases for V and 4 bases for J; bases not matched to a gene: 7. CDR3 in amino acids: CASSRAGDPDTQYF. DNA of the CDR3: TGCGCCAGCAGTAGGGCGGGAGACCCAGATACGCAGTATTTT.

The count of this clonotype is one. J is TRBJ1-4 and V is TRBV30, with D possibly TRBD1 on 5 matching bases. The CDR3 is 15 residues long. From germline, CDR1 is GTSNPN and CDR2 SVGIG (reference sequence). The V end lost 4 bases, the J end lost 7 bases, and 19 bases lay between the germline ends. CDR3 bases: TGTGCCTGGACCGTCGGGAGTTACAGGTTTGAAAAACTGTTTTTT. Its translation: CAWTVGSYRFEKLFF.

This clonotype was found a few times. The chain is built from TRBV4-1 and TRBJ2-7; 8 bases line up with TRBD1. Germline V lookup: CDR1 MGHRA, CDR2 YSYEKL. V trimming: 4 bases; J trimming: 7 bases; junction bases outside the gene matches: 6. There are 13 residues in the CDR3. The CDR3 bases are TGCGCCAGCAGCCGCACAGGGGGTCGGGAGCAGTACTTC. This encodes CASSRTGGREQYF.

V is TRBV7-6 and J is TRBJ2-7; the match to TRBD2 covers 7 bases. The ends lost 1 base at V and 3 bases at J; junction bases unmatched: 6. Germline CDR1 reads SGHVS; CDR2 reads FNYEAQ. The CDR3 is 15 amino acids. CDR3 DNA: TGTGCCAGCAGCTTAGAGAGTGGGGGGGTCTACGAGCAGTACTTC. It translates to CASSLESGGVYEQYF. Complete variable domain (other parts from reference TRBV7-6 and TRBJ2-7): GAGVSQSPRYKVTKRGQDVALRCDPISGHVSLYWYRQALGQGPEFLTYFNYEAQQDKSGLPNDRFSAERPEGSISTLTIQRTEQRDSAMYRCASSLESGGVYEQYFGPGTRLTVT.

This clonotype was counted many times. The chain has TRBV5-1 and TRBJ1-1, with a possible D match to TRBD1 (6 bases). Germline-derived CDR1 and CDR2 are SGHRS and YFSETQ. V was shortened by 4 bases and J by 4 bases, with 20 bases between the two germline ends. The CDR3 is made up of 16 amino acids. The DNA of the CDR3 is TGCGCCAGCAGCCCGGAGATAGGGGGGCTCGTCACTGAAGCTTTCTTT. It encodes CASSPEIGGLVTEAFF.

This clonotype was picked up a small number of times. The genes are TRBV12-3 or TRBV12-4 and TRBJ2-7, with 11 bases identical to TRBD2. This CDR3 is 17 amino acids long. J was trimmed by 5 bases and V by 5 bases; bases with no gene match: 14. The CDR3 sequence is CASSPFLSGRAGNEQYF. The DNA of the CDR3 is TGTGCCAGCAGTCCCTTCCTTAGCGGGAGGGCCGGCAACGAGCAGTACTTC.

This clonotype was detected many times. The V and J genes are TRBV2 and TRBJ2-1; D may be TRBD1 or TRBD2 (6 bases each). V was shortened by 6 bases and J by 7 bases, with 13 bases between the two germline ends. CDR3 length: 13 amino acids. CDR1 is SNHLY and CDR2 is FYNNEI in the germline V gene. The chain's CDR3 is CASRPGGGNEQFF. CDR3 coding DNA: TGTGCCAGCAGACCCGGGGGCGGAAATGAGCAGTTCTTC. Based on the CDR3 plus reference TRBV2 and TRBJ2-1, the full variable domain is EPEVTQTPSHQVTQMGQEVILRCVPISNHLYFYWYRQILGQKVEFLVSFYNNEISEKSEIFDDQFSVERPDGSNFTLKIRSTKLEDSAMYFCASRPGGGNEQFFGPGTRLTVL.

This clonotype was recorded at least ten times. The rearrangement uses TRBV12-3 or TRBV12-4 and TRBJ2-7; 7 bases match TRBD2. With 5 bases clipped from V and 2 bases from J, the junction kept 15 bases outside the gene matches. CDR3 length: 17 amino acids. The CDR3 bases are TGTGCCAGCAGTCCGGAGGGGCTAGCGGCCTATACCTACGAGCAGTACTTC. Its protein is CASSPEGLAAYTYEQYF.

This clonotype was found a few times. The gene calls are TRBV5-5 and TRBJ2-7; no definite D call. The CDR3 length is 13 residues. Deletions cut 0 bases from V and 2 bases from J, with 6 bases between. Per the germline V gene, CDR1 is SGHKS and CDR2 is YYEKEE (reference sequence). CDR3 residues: CASSLERAYEQYF. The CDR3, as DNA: TGTGCCAGCAGCTTGGAGCGAGCCTACGAGCAGTACTTC.

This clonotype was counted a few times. As DNA, the CDR3 is TGTGCCAGCAGCCCTTCATCGGGAACCAATCAGCCCCAGCATTTT. Its translation: CASSPSSGTNQPQHF. J is TRBJ1-5 and V is TRBV3-1; D is ambiguous. This CDR3 contains 15 residues. Germline lookup yields CDR1 LGHDT and CDR2 YNNKEL (reference sequence). The ends were cut back, 4 bases at V and 3 bases at J, with 13 bases in the middle. Full variable domain (rest looked up from reference TRBV3-1 and TRBJ1-5): DTAVSQTPKYLVTQMGNDKSIKCEQNLGHDTMYWYKQDSKKFLKIMFSYNNKELIINETVPNRFSPKSPDKAHLNLHINSLELGDSAVYFCASSPSSGTNQPQHFGDGTRLSIL.

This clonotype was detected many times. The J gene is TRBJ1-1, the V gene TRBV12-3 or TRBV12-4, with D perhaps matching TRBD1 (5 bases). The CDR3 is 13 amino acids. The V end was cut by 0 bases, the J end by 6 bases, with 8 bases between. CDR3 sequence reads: CASSLARGAEAFF. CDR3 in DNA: TGTGCCAGCAGTTTAGCGCGGGGGGCTGAAGCTTTCTTT.